The clone carrying this TCR beta chain was counted a few times. Its target is not known. The CDR3 loop spans 15 amino acids. The germline V gene has CDR1 SEHNR and CDR2 FQNEAQ (reference sequence). The V gene end was trimmed by 7 bases and the J gene end by 6 bases; junction bases not matched to a gene: 9. Clones were read by immunoSEQ multiplex PCR, and TCRdb kept only the in-frame ones, dropping some. The sample has roughly 75,000 clones, over 75% seen once. The sample belongs to a study of T cell responses to AZD1222 COVID-19 vaccine. Study-wide results and caveats: There were mostly white British donors and more females than males, and clonal diversity was possibly underestimated. Nearly half of the spike-specific TCRs reportedly recognize variant regions that carry no mutations.

This clonotype was sampled from an adult who received the AZD1222 COVID-19 vaccine. Sequencing used peripheral blood, obtained 28 days after the second AZD1222 dose. The V call is TRBV7-9, the J call TRBJ2-2; 9 bases are shared with TRBD1. The CDR3 reads CASNPGQGVSGELFF. The CDR3 nucleotides are TGTGCCAGCAACCCGGGACAGGGAGTCTCCGGGGAGCTGTTTTTT.